This T cell receptor (beta chain) was identified in a study of cytomegalovirus exposure and HLA in healthy donors. General observations from the study: In a later analysis, parvovirus B19, influenza, CMV and Epstein-Barr virus appeared linked to several top co-occurrence clusters. Presence/absence analyses assumed roughly uniform sequencing depth across donors. Rarity marked most TCR sequences, yet some public TCRs occurred in many donors.

The J segment lost 8 bases and the V segment lost 3 bases, leaving 9 bases of the junction unmatched. Per the germline V gene, CDR1 is KGHSH and CDR2 is LQKENI. The CDR3 totals 14 residues. The PCR made use of 60 Vbeta and 13 Jbeta primers. The repertoire was sequenced with immunoSEQ multiplex PCR; TCRdb's copy has only in-frame clones and lacks some. The table includes roughly 100,000 clones, 70% to 85% detected once. Comment on this clone: Its antigen is unidentified.

What was sequenced was PBMCs. The TCR originated in a man between 25 and 39 years old in good health and CMV-seropositive. The chain carries TRBV18 and TRBJ1-2; 7 bases match TRBD1. The CDR3 region has the DNA TGTGCCAGCTCACCGGGGACAGCCGGAAGGGGCTACACCTTC. Translation gives CASSPGTAGRGYTF.